The 2 T cell receptor beta chains below come from one sample, sequenced in a study of OX40 agonist ivuxolimab in advanced cancers. The method was immunoSEQ multiplex PCR; TCRdb's version includes in-frame clones alone and lacks a portion of them. The sample has roughly 90,000 clones, roughly nine tenths seen once. The sequencing used CD4+ or CD8+ T cells sorted from blood, collected in a trial of the OX40 agonist ivuxolimab. These receptors came from an adult with an advanced solid tumor such as melanoma, head and neck, liver or kidney cancer.

J is TRBJ2-1 and V is TRBV18, with TRBD2 matching 7 bases. The CDR3 has 15 amino acids. The J segment lost 2 bases and the V segment lost 6 bases, leaving 7 bases of the junction unmatched. Germline V gives CDR1 KGHSH, CDR2 LQKENI. CDR3 loop: CASSLRGGAYNEQFF. CDR3 nucleotides: TGTGCCAGCTCCCTAAGGGGAGGGGCCTACAATGAGCAGTTCTTC.

V is TRBV18 and J is TRBJ1-4; TRBD1 matches at 9 bases. The CDR3 runs to 15 residues. Germline assignment: CDR1 KGHSH and CDR2 LQKENI. V lost 3 bases, J lost 7 bases, and 6 bases stayed unmatched. The CDR3 nucleotides read TGTGCCAGCTCACCTTCGACAGGGGGTGGTGAAAAACTGTTTTTT. Encoded protein: CASSPSTGGGEKLFF.